This T cell receptor (beta chain) stems from a study of CD8+CD57+ T cells in acquired aplastic anemia listed by TCRdb under 2018. A note on the overall study: Extracted DNA from sorted CD4+ and CD8+ cells averaged approximately 3.4 ug, ranging from about 0.17 to 30 ug. A CD8+CD57+ expansion meant a frequency higher than the mean frequency seen in healthy subjects.

The investigation overall reported the following: No significant difference in CD8+ Simpson's diversity was found between patients and healthy controls (P=0.060). About 30 CD8+ CDR3 sequences were found in both patients and controls but appeared to be highly expressed in patients and within the immunodominant clones of the patients.

Expansion of CD8+CD57+ cells had been shown by flow cytometry in the patients chosen for sequencing. Every patient had a diagnosis of severe acquired aplastic anemia based on International Study of Aplastic Anemia and Agranulocytosis and Camitta criteria. No therapy had been received by the patients at the time of blood sampling. The study deep-sequenced TCR repertoires of sorted CD4+ and CD8+ blood T cells from severe aplastic anemia patients and healthy subjects. Patients were enrolled under clinicaltrials.gov protocols 00001620, 01623167, 00001397, 00071045, 00081523 and 00961064 in the USA. Ficoll-Paque density gradient centrifugation was used to isolate peripheral blood mononuclear cells. CD4+ and CD8+ T cells were sorted by FACS or magnetic beads before DNA extraction. Remarks on this clonotype: The antigen this receptor binds is unknown. Per-base quality was not reported, and no clone a single base away is much larger than it.

Genomic DNA was used as template for profiling of TCR beta VDJ combinations and CDR3 sequences. TCR repertoire sequencing was run on an Illumina HiSeq 2000. In the authors' own workflow: TRBV/TRBJ rearrangement plots, CDR3 size and DJ length profiles, and Simpson's diversity index were used to assess repertoires. The most abundant DNA sequence in the deep sequencing data was defined as the immunodominant clone. CDR3 amino acid sequences were screened for sharing across subjects and were compared with published repertoires and the VDJdb database. The public reads were reanalyzed by TCRdb: fastp trimming at Q25, MiXCR alignment, in-frame beta chains only. CDR3 protein sequences are deduplicated, and each keeps its most common genes and DNA. The V and J calls follow TCRdb's processing rather than the paper's. A total of under 150,000 distinct CDR3 sequences appear in this sample, approximately 41% of them only once. About 3% of the sample rests with the top ten.

The sequence derives from a human donor with aplastic anemia. The sample comprised sorted CD4+, CD8+, or CD8+CD57+ T cells (not recorded which) from PBMCs.

The bases are TGTGCCAGCAGCCAGTTCAGGGGAAATGAGCAGTTCTTC. Translated, this is CASSQFRGNEQFF. The chain is assembled from TRBV7-2 and TRBJ2-1, with TRBD1 perhaps the D gene, on 6 matching bases. The germline V gene encodes CDR1 SGHTA and CDR2 FQGNSA. There are 13 amino acids in the CDR3, from cysteine to phenylalanine inclusive. Of all the DNA, just the CDR3 is kept, 39 bases in frame from base 1. V is cut by 5 bases and J by 7 bases, and the space between the germline ends is 12 bases. Full variable domain (CDR3 extended with the reference TRBV7-2 and TRBJ2-1 proteins): GAGVSQSPSNKVTEKGKDVELRCDPISGHTALYWYRQSLGQGLEFLIYFQGNSAPDKSGLPSDRFSAERTGGSVSTLTIQRTQQEDSAVYLCASSQFRGNEQFFGPGTRLTVL.